Below are 26 T cell receptor beta chains sequenced from a single sample in a study of blood T cell repertoires in COVID-19. Libraries were prepared by immunoSEQ multiplex PCR; TCRdb keeps only in-frame clonotypes and omits some of them. The repertoire has approximately 200,000 clones, 60% to 85% of them found once; the top ten carry about 18%. The sequencing input was peripheral blood. The receptors were sampled from a man in his fifties or sixties with active or convalescent COVID-19.

The chain couples TRBV5-1 to TRBJ2-5; 7 bases are shared with TRBD2. The CDR3 is made up of 15 amino acids. J lost 5 bases, V lost 0 bases, and 7 bases had no gene match. The V gene's germline CDR1 is SGHRS and CDR2 YFSETQ. In DNA form, the CDR3 reads TGCGCCAGCAGCTTGGCTACTAGCGAGGTGGAGACCCAGTACTTC. This encodes CASSLATSEVETQYF. The full variable domain, rest sourced from reference TRBV5-1 and TRBJ2-5, is KAGVTQTPRYLIKTRGQQVTLSCSPISGHRSVSWYQQTPGQGLQFLFEYFSETQRNKGNFPGRFSGRQFSNSRSEMNVSTLELGDSALYLCASSLATSEVETQYFGPGTRLLVL.

The V call is TRBV29-1, the J call TRBJ1-4, with 9 bases aligning to TRBD1. Trimming cost V 7 bases and J 7 bases; bases outside gene matches: 4. Germline V gene lookup returns CDR1 SQVTM and CDR2 ANQGSEA. This CDR3 has 12 residues. For the CDR3, the DNA is TGCAGCGCGGGACAGGGCTTTGAAAAACTGTTTTTT. Protein sequence: CSAGQGFEKLFF.

The chain uses TRBV6-4 and TRBJ2-1, with D possibly being TRBD2 (5 bases). Germline lookup yields CDR1 MRHNA and CDR2 SNTAGT. The CDR3 loop spans 15 amino acids. V was pared by 6 bases and J by 9 bases, with 21 bases between. The CDR3 nucleotides read TGTGCCAGCAGGGGGTCCGGCACTAGTATCGGTGAGCAGTTCTTC. This gives the protein CASRGSGTSIGEQFF.

V gene TRBV4-1 combines with J gene TRBJ2-3, with TRBD2 matching 7 bases. Germline loops: CDR1 MGHRA, CDR2 YSYEKL. The CDR3 sequence is 15 residues long. Losses at the gene ends were 0 bases for V and 3 bases for J; bases not matched to a gene: 3. CDR3 nucleotide sequence: TGCGCCAGCAGCCAAGAGCTAGCGGAGACAGATACGCAGTATTTT. As protein: CASSQELAETDTQYF.

The genes are TRBV24-1 and TRBJ2-1; 10 bases agree with TRBD1. This CDR3 comprises 16 residues. Trimming cost V 4 bases and J 5 bases; bases outside gene matches: 7. Germline CDR1 KGHDR, CDR2 SFDVKD. CDR3 nucleotide sequence: TGTGCCACCAGTGACCTCCCAGGGACAGGGGACAATGAGCAGTTCTTC. Protein sequence: CATSDLPGTGDNEQFF.

The rearrangement uses TRBV19 and TRBJ1-1; 7 nucleotides agree with TRBD1. Germline lookup yields CDR1 LNHDA and CDR2 SQIVND (reference sequence). V gave up 5 bases and J gave up 1 base; unmatched junction bases: 7. This CDR3 has 15 residues. The CDR3 here is CASSPLQGQNTEAFF. The CDR3, as DNA: TGTGCCAGTAGTCCCTTACAGGGGCAGAACACTGAAGCTTTCTTT.

The V call is TRBV7-9, the J call TRBJ1-4; no clear D gene. Germline V gene lookup returns CDR1 SEHNR and CDR2 FQNEAQ (reference sequence). Trimming took 5 bases from V and 0 from J, leaving 10 bases between them. This CDR3 region has 15 residues. The CDR3 coding sequence is TGTGCCAGCAGCCCCGGGAGGGCAACTAATGAAAAACTGTTTTTT. Protein product: CASSPGRATNEKLFF.

This clone is a singleton in its sample. The chain has TRBV7-9 and TRBJ2-2; tentative D call: TRBD1 (5 bases). Deletions cut 5 bases from V and 6 bases from J, with 10 bases between. This CDR3 comprises 13 residues. Germline loops: CDR1 SEHNR, CDR2 FQNEAQ (reference sequence). The CDR3 nucleotides are TGTGCCAGCAGCCCCCCAGGGTCCGGGGAGCTGTTTTTT. Translating gives CASSPPGSGELFF.

This clone came up once. The chain combines TRBV30 with TRBJ1-2, with unresolved D. The V gene's germline CDR1 is GTSNPN and CDR2 SVGIG (reference sequence). Trimming removed 1 base at V and 3 bases at J, with 12 bases between. This CDR3 is built from 14 residues. CDR3 amino acids: CAWSAGRLYYGYTF. The CDR3 DNA reads as TGTGCCTGGAGTGCAGGCCGCTTATACTATGGCTACACCTTC.

The table lists this clone with a count of one. V usage is TRBV5-1 and J usage is TRBJ2-7; 10 bases fit TRBD2. The V gene end was trimmed by 3 bases and the J gene end by 6 bases; junction bases not matched to a gene: 12. The CDR3 has 16 residues. CDR1 is SGHRS and CDR2 is YFSETQ in the germline V gene. CDR3 nucleotide sequence: TGCGCCAGCAGCTCGCCAACGGGACTAGCGAGATCCGAGCAGTACTTC. Protein: CASSSPTGLARSEQYF.

V and J are TRBV6-5 and TRBJ1-1; D perhaps matches TRBD1 (5 bases). This CDR3 is built from 13 residues. Germline V CDR1 and CDR2: MNHEY, SVGAGI. V was shortened by 6 bases and J by 4 bases, with 12 bases between the two germline ends. CDR3 protein: CASSRPGGTEAFF. The CDR3 DNA reads as TGTGCCAGCAGCAGACCCGGGGGCACTGAAGCTTTCTTT.

This chain uses TRBV2 with TRBJ2-4; D is possibly TRBD2 (5 bases). V lost 4 bases to trimming and J lost 6 bases, with 7 bases between them. This CDR3 spans 12 amino acids. CDR1 is SNHLY, CDR2 FYNNEI, per germline. In nucleotides, the CDR3 is TGTGCCAGCAGTGTGGACTCAAACATTCAGTACTTC. This encodes CASSVDSNIQYF. The complete variable domain, with remaining parts taken from reference TRBV2 and TRBJ2-4, reads EPEVTQTPSHQVTQMGQEVILRCVPISNHLYFYWYRQILGQKVEFLVSFYNNEISEKSEIFDDQFSVERPDGSNFTLKIRSTKLEDSAMYFCASSVDSNIQYFGAGTRLSVL.

Concerning this clone: The same CDR3 can be traced to other DNA sequences in this sample. This sequence joins TRBV6-4 and TRBJ1-3; D is ambiguous. The V gene lost 3 bases and the J gene lost 2 bases, with 5 bases spanning the gap. This CDR3 region has 13 residues. Germline CDR1 and CDR2: MRHNA and SNTAGT. CDR3 sequence (DNA): TGTGCCAGCAGTGAAACAGCTGGAAACACCATATATTTT. Encoded protein: CASSETAGNTIYF.

The chain recombines TRBV5-1 with TRBJ1-4; D remains unclear. The V end lost 4 bases, the J end lost 3 bases, and 10 bases lay between the germline ends. The germline V gene has CDR1 SGHRS and CDR2 YFSETQ. The CDR3 covers 14 residues. The CDR3 loop reads CASSPDTANEKLFF. CDR3 sequence (DNA): TGCGCCAGCAGCCCCGACACTGCTAATGAAAAACTGTTTTTT.

This clone occurred a few times. This chain joins TRBV2 and TRBJ2-1; TRBD2 agrees at 7 bases. Trimming removed 9 bases from V and 10 bases from J; junction bases left unmatched: 15. Germline-derived CDR1 and CDR2 are SNHLY and FYNNEI. The CDR3 totals 14 residues. The CDR3 is CARERTGGRAEQFF. The CDR3 DNA reads TGTGCCAGAGAACGGACTGGGGGGAGGGCAGAGCAGTTCTTC.

This chain joins TRBV7-3 and TRBJ1-6; no clear D. The CDR3 contains 13 residues. The ends were cut back, 2 bases at V and 7 bases at J, with 6 bases in the middle. Per the germline V gene, CDR1 is SGHTA and CDR2 is FQGTGA. Written as DNA, the CDR3 is TGTGCCAGCAGCTTAGCGCGGAATTCACCCCTCCACTTT. Translated, it gives CASSLARNSPLHF.

The genes are TRBV11-1 and TRBJ1-2; D not resolved. The CDR3 spans 12 residues. The V end was cut by 6 bases, the J end by 3 bases, with 8 bases between. CDR1 and CDR2 (germline): SGHAT, FQDESV (reference sequence). CDR3 region: CASSSRDYGYTF. The DNA of the CDR3 is TGTGCCAGCAGTTCCCGGGACTATGGCTACACCTTC.

The DNA for the CDR3 is TGTGCCATCAGTGAACCCTCGCGGGCCGAAGTGAACACTGAAGCTTTCTTT. Translating gives CAISEPSRAEVNTEAFF. This chain links TRBV10-3 with TRBJ1-1; D remains unclear. This CDR3 is built from 17 residues. Germline CDR1 ENHRY, CDR2 SYGVKD. V shed 3 bases and J shed 0 bases, with 17 bases lying between them.

Ten or more counts support this clone. The J gene is TRBJ2-7, the V gene TRBV7-8; D gene unclear. CDR1 is SGHVS and CDR2 is FQNEAQ in the germline V gene. The CDR3 has 14 amino acids. V was shortened by 0 bases and J by 7 bases, with 13 bases between the two germline ends. CDR3 loop: CASSLASDRAEQYF. The CDR3 bases are TGTGCCAGCAGCTTAGCCTCCGACCGAGCGGAGCAGTACTTC.

This chain joins TRBV24-1 and TRBJ2-7, with D perhaps TRBD2 (6 bases). V dropped 8 bases and J dropped 4 bases, with 35 bases sitting between them. This CDR3 spans 20 amino acids. The germline gives CDR1 KGHDR, CDR2 SFDVKD. DNA of the CDR3: TGTGCCACCATATCGCCCCTCGGGGGACGGATAACGAGGCGGCGGTACGAGCAGTACTTC. This encodes CATISPLGGRITRRRYEQYF.

The CDR3 coding sequence is TGTGCCAGCAGTTATGGGACAGGGGTCTACGAGCAGTACTTC. Amino acids: CASSYGTGVYEQYF. The rearrangement links TRBV6-5 to TRBJ2-7; 10 bases are shared with TRBD1. With 3 bases clipped from V and 3 bases from J, the junction kept 2 bases outside the gene matches. There are 14 residues in the CDR3. The germline V gene has CDR1 MNHEY and CDR2 SVGAGI.

V usage is TRBV5-4 and J usage is TRBJ1-2; TRBD1 might be the D (6 bases). The germline CDR1 and CDR2 sequences are SGHNT and YYREEE (reference sequence). The CDR3 runs 14 residues. Trimming removed 0 bases at V and 8 bases at J, with 14 bases between. The CDR3 reads CASSLAGGGAGYTF. The CDR3 nucleotides read TGTGCCAGCAGCTTGGCCGGCGGGGGGGCCGGCTACACCTTC. The full variable domain, with the rest looked up from reference TRBV5-4 and TRBJ1-2, is ETGVTQSPTHLIKTRGQQVTLRCSSQSGHNTVSWYQQALGQGPQFIFQYYREEENGRGNFPPRFSGLQFPNYSSELNVNALELDDSALYLCASSLAGGGAGYTFGSGTRLTVV.

This chain uses TRBV5-4 with TRBJ1-4; 9 bases map to TRBD1. This CDR3 contains 15 residues. J gave up 4 bases and V 5 bases, and 6 bases lay outside the gene matches. Germline loops: CDR1 SGHNT, CDR2 YYREEE (reference sequence). CDR3 residues: CASSFRTGVNEKLFF. The CDR3 nucleotides read TGTGCCAGCAGTTTTAGGACAGGGGTTAATGAAAAACTGTTTTTT.

The chain employs TRBV5-4 and TRBJ2-5, with 8 nucleotides matching TRBD2. Germline assignment: CDR1 SGHNT and CDR2 YYREEE (reference sequence). The CDR3 extends over 15 amino acids. Unmatched junction bases numbered 11, after V lost 9 bases and J lost 1 base. In nucleotides, the CDR3 is TGTGCCACCGCCCCTACCGGGAGGGCCCAAGAGACCCAGTACTTC. Translating it yields CATAPTGRAQETQYF.

This clone was detected a few times. The J gene is TRBJ2-7, the V gene TRBV6-1; 9 positions match TRBD2. The CDR3 covers 15 residues. In germline, CDR1 is MNHNS, CDR2 SASEGT. With V trimmed by 3 bases and J by 9 bases, 12 bases remained unmatched. The CDR3 protein is CASSDFSSGGLGQYF. The CDR3 nucleotides are TGTGCCAGCAGTGATTTTAGTAGCGGGGGATTGGGGCAGTACTTC.

J is TRBJ2-3 and V is TRBV9; 12 bases are shared with TRBD2. The ends lost 0 bases at V and 5 bases at J; junction bases unmatched: 4. Germline CDR1 is SGDLS and CDR2 is YYNGEE. The CDR3 extends over 16 amino acids. CDR3 region: CASSVDLAGGGDTQYF. The CDR3 nucleotides read TGTGCCAGCAGCGTAGATCTAGCGGGAGGGGGAGATACGCAGTATTTT.